Following are 27 T cell receptor beta chains from one sample sequenced in a study of T-cell reconstitution after alpha-beta-depleted transplantation in children. The TCRbeta library incorporated unique molecular identifiers. TCRdb analysed the PCR reads with MiXCR anew, one entry per CDR3 protein. The repertoire consists of around 440,000 distinct CDR3 sequences, with roughly 16% occurring once and the leading ten covering 25% to 30%. The sample in question was PBMCs, mostly from graft donor cells, obtained 360 days after TCRalphabeta/CD19-depleted stem cell transplant. The origin of the receptors is a boy under two years old who had a stem cell transplant for Wiskott-Aldrich syndrome, so the T cells may come from the graft donor.

This clonotype was counted a single time. The genes are TRBV7-2 and TRBJ2-7, with D possibly being TRBD1 (6 bases). Trimming removed 5 bases at V and 7 bases at J, with 18 bases between. This CDR3 spans 14 amino acids. Germline CDR1 and CDR2: SGHTA and FQGNSA. CDR3 nucleotides: TGTGCCAGCAGCCAAGACAGGTTTCCGAGGGAGCAGTACTTC. As protein: CASSQDRFPREQYF. Drawing the rest from reference TRBV7-2 and TRBJ2-7, the complete variable domain is GAGVSQSPSNKVTEKGKDVELRCDPISGHTALYWYRQSLGQGLEFLIYFQGNSAPDKSGLPSDRFSAERTGGSVSTLTIQRTQQEDSAVYLCASSQDRFPREQYFGPGTRLTVT.

This clonotype appeared a few times. The chain employs TRBV24-1 and TRBJ2-1; 10 positions agree with TRBD2. CDR3 length: 19 amino acids. CDR1 and CDR2 (germline): KGHDR, SFDVKD. The V gene end was trimmed by 5 bases and the J gene end by 0 bases; junction bases not matched to a gene: 12. The CDR3 sequence is CATSAETSGFLSSYNEQFF. CDR3 coding DNA: TGTGCCACCAGTGCGGAGACTAGCGGGTTCTTAAGCTCCTACAATGAGCAGTTCTTC.

This chain joins TRBV7-9 and TRBJ1-1, with D perhaps TRBD1 (6 bases). Trimming took off 1 base at V and 3 bases at J, with 12 bases between the two ends. Germline values: CDR1 SEHNR, CDR2 FQNEAQ (reference sequence). The CDR3 loop spans 15 amino acids. CDR3 loop: CASSLDGGLDTEAFF. The DNA of the CDR3 is TGTGCCAGCAGCTTAGATGGGGGGCTAGACACTGAAGCTTTCTTT. The complete variable domain, with remaining parts taken from reference TRBV7-9 and TRBJ1-1, reads DTGVSQNPRHKITKRGQNVTFRCDPISEHNRLYWYRQTLGQGPEFLTYFQNEAQLEKSRLLSDRFSAERPKGSFSTLEIQRTEQGDSAMYLCASSLDGGLDTEAFFGQGTRLTVV.

At least ten counts were recorded for this clonotype. The CDR3 sequence: CSVAPGKNIQYF. The CDR3 nucleotides read TGCAGCGTTGCGCCGGGGAAAAACATTCAGTACTTC. This chain links TRBV29-1 with TRBJ2-4; tentatively, D is TRBD2 (5 bases). Trimming left V 4 bases short and J 4 bases short, with 8 bases between. Per the germline V gene, CDR1 is SQVTM and CDR2 is ANQGSEA. The CDR3 runs 12 residues.

The V gene is TRBV10-3, the J gene TRBJ2-1, with 7 bases aligning to TRBD1. The CDR3 length is 14 residues. With V trimmed by 6 bases and J by 10 bases, 12 bases remained unmatched. CDR1 is ENHRY and CDR2 is SYGVKD in the germline V gene. As DNA, the CDR3 is TGTGCCATCAGATCCTCGCGACAGGGTAGGGAGCAGTTCTTC. Translation: CAIRSSRQGREQFF.

There are a few counts of this clonotype. The chain combines TRBV20-1 with TRBJ2-7; D not resolved. Trimming cost V 8 bases and J 2 bases, with 10 bases left between them. The CDR3 runs to 11 residues. Germline-derived CDR1 and CDR2 are DFQATT and SNEGSKA (reference sequence). The CDR3 DNA sequence: TGCAGTCTGGGTTCAGCCTACGAGCAGTACTTC. It translates to CSLGSAYEQYF.

This clonotype has a handful of counts. The chain uses TRBV18 and TRBJ1-6, with 7 bases aligning to TRBD1. The V gene's germline CDR1 is KGHSH and CDR2 LQKENI. The trim removed 1 base at V and 8 bases at J, leaving 11 bases unmatched. The CDR3 totals 17 residues. CDR3 in amino acids: CASSPLGQGQLHSPLHF. The CDR3 DNA follows: TGTGCCAGCTCACCACTGGGTCAGGGACAGTTGCATTCACCCCTCCACTTT.

This clonotype was observed a handful of times. This rearrangement joins TRBV25-1 to TRBJ2-4; 7 positions agree with TRBD1. The CDR3 sequence is 13 residues long. The germline V gene has CDR1 MGHDK and CDR2 SYGVNS. V lost 6 bases and J lost 6; bases outside the gene matches: 5. The CDR3 DNA reads TGTGCCAGCAGCCCGGGACAGCCAAACATTCAGTACTTC. As protein: CASSPGQPNIQYF.

This rearrangement joins TRBV5-1 to TRBJ2-1; 9 bases agree with TRBD1. The germline CDR1 and CDR2 sequences are SGHRS and YFSETQ. The CDR3 length is 15 residues. V gave up 4 bases and J gave up 2 bases; unmatched junction bases: 4. The CDR3: CASSRTGGTYNEQFF. Here the CDR3 DNA reads TGCGCCAGCAGCCGTACAGGGGGCACCTACAATGAGCAGTTCTTC.

This clonotype occurred a few times. V gene TRBV5-5 combines with J gene TRBJ2-3; TRBD2 matches at 9 bases. CDR3 length: 16 amino acids. CDR1 is SGHKS, CDR2 YYEKEE, per germline (reference sequence). The trim removed 3 bases at V and 2 bases at J, leaving 7 bases unmatched. CDR3 nucleotides: TGTGCCAGCAGCTGGACGACTAGCGGTTCCACAGATACGCAGTATTTT. Amino acids: CASSWTTSGSTDTQYF.

This clonotype was seen repeatedly, ten times or more. This chain connects TRBV2 to TRBJ2-5, with 9 bases fitting TRBD2. V shed 6 bases and J 3 bases; nucleotides not matched to a gene: 2. The CDR3 has 13 amino acids. CDR1 and CDR2 (germline): SNHLY, FYNNEI. The CDR3 DNA is TGTGCCAGCAGCAGGACTAGCGAAGAGACCCAGTACTTC. This encodes CASSRTSEETQYF.

In this sample, this clonotype turned up a few times. J is TRBJ2-3 and V is TRBV6-2 or TRBV6-3, with D possibly TRBD2 on 5 matching bases. Germline lookup yields CDR1 MNHEY and CDR2 SVGEGT. The ends were cut back, 2 bases at V and 2 bases at J, with 8 bases in the middle. The CDR3 sequence is 14 residues long. For the CDR3, the DNA is TGTGCCAGCAGTTACCTGACTACCACAGATACGCAGTATTTT. It is translated as CASSYLTTTDTQYF.

In this sample, this clonotype turned up a few times. The chain couples TRBV6-5 to TRBJ2-7; 9 nucleotides agree with TRBD2. The CDR3 is made up of 15 amino acids. The V and J ends lost 4 bases and 3 bases, in that order; junction bases with no gene match: 7. CDR1 is MNHEY, CDR2 SVGAGI, per germline. This CDR3 reads CASSLPGLASYEQYF. The CDR3 coding sequence is TGTGCCAGCAGTTTACCGGGACTAGCTAGCTACGAGCAGTACTTC.

This clonotype was seen only a few times. This sequence joins TRBV5-1 and TRBJ2-7, with 8 nucleotides matching TRBD1. V lost 4 bases to trimming and J lost 3 bases; unmatched junction nucleotides: 12. The length of the CDR3 is 16 residues. Germline V lookup: CDR1 SGHRS, CDR2 YFSETQ. The CDR3 nucleotides read TGCGCCAGCAGCCTAAAACGTGGGACAGGTATCTACGAGCAGTACTTC. Translating gives CASSLKRGTGIYEQYF. Based on the CDR3 plus reference TRBV5-1 and TRBJ2-7, the full variable domain is KAGVTQTPRYLIKTRGQQVTLSCSPISGHRSVSWYQQTPGQGLQFLFEYFSETQRNKGNFPGRFSGRQFSNSRSEMNVSTLELGDSALYLCASSLKRGTGIYEQYFGPGTRLTVT.

This chain joins TRBV10-3 and TRBJ2-5, with 9 bases matching TRBD1. Per the germline V gene, CDR1 is ENHRY and CDR2 is SYGVKD. V gave up 5 bases and J gave up 3 bases; unmatched junction bases: 4. The CDR3 runs to 14 residues. The CDR3, as DNA: TGTGCCATCAGTTCCGGGACAGGGAAAGAGACCCAGTACTTC. Amino acids: CAISSGTGKETQYF.

This clonotype was recorded a few times. CDR3 in amino acids: CASSPRGGRGTDTQYF. The CDR3 bases are TGTGCCAGCAGTCCAAGGGGGGGCCGCGGCACAGATACGCAGTATTTT. This chain links TRBV6-1 with TRBJ2-3; maybe TRBD2 (7 bases). Trimming shortened V by 5 bases and J by 1 base, and 16 bases separated the two germline ends. This CDR3 has 16 amino acids. The germline gives CDR1 MNHNS, CDR2 SASEGT.

CDR3 sequence reads: CASNTGGYTDTQYF. CDR3 nucleotides: TGTGCCAGCAACACGGGGGGGTACACAGATACGCAGTATTTT. The V gene is TRBV28, the J gene TRBJ2-3; TRBD2 matches 8 bases. V trimming: 7 bases; J trimming: 2 bases; junction bases outside the gene matches: 5. The CDR3 runs to 14 residues. CDR1 and CDR2 (germline): MDHEN, SYDVKM.

This chain uses TRBV12-3 or TRBV12-4 with TRBJ2-7; 11 bases are a match to TRBD2. The CDR3 is 16 amino acids. J lost 2 bases, V lost 3 bases, and 6 bases had no gene match. The CDR3 DNA follows: TGTGCCAGCAGTTTTTCTCGACTAGCGGGAACCTACGAGCAGTACTTC. Its translation is CASSFSRLAGTYEQYF.

The chain has TRBV6-5 and TRBJ2-3; D may be TRBD2 (7 bases). This CDR3 region has 18 residues. Trimming left V 0 bases short and J 0 bases short, with 16 bases between. Germline-derived CDR1 and CDR2 are MNHEY and SVGAGI. The CDR3 DNA reads as TGTGCCAGCAGTTACTCGAGGGGGGGCTCTCCTAGCACAGATACGCAGTATTTT. As protein: CASSYSRGGSPSTDTQYF.

This clonotype was observed a handful of times. The genes are TRBV5-1 and TRBJ2-7; D remains ambiguous. The CDR3 length is 16 residues. The germline V gene encodes CDR1 SGHRS and CDR2 YFSETQ. V gave up 0 bases and J gave up 1 base, with 14 bases separating them. As DNA, the CDR3 is TGCGCCAGCAGCTTGGGACCCTCTACCTGGTCCTACGAGCAGTACTTC. Translation: CASSLGPSTWSYEQYF.

The chain couples TRBV20-1 to TRBJ2-7, with 8 bases identical to TRBD1. Germline CDR1 DFQATT, CDR2 SNEGSKA (reference sequence). Trimming at V came to 1 base and at J to 0 bases, leaving 5 bases not matched to a gene. This CDR3 region has 15 residues. CDR3 in DNA: TGCAGTGCTAGAGCCACAGGGGGGATCTCCTACGAGCAGTACTTC. This encodes CSARATGGISYEQYF.

The chain has TRBV20-1 and TRBJ2-1; D may be TRBD2 (6 bases). The V end was cut by 7 bases, the J end by 5 bases, with 9 bases between. CDR3 length: 11 amino acids. Germline V gene data show CDR1 as DFQATT and CDR2 as SNEGSKA (reference sequence). CDR3 in amino acids: CSGRGHNEQFF. CDR3 DNA: TGCAGTGGGAGGGGACACAATGAGCAGTTCTTC.

There are a few counts of this clonotype. The chain has TRBV12-3 or TRBV12-4 and TRBJ2-1, with 7 bases lining up with TRBD2. J gave up 9 bases and V 0 bases, and 5 bases lay outside the gene matches. The CDR3 runs 14 residues. This CDR3 reads CASSLAGGPGEQFF. The CDR3 coding sequence is TGTGCCAGCAGTTTAGCGGGAGGGCCGGGTGAGCAGTTCTTC.

This clonotype was picked up a small number of times. DNA for the CDR3: TGTGCCAGCAGGGACAGAAACACCATATATTTT. As protein: CASRDRNTIYF. V gene TRBV27 combines with J gene TRBJ1-3, with D perhaps matching TRBD1 (5 bases). V was cut by 6 bases and J by 5 bases, with 5 bases left in between. The CDR3 totals 11 residues. Germline CDR1 MNHEY, CDR2 SMNVEV (reference sequence).

This clonotype appeared a few times. The chain carries TRBV12-3 or TRBV12-4 and TRBJ2-7; D not resolved. Trimming took 3 bases from V and 5 from J, leaving 5 bases between them. The CDR3 contains 11 residues. The CDR3 DNA sequence: TGTGCCAGCAGTTTTACCAACGAGCAGTACTTC. Its translation is CASSFTNEQYF.

V is TRBV5-6 and J is TRBJ2-2, with D perhaps TRBD1 or TRBD2 (5 bases each). Between the trimmed V and J ends, which lost 5 bases and 4 bases, there was a span of 9 bases. Looked up from germline, CDR1 is SGHDT and CDR2 is YYEEEE. CDR3 length: 13 amino acids. The CDR3 DNA follows: TGTGCCAGCAGTTGGGACCCCACCGGGGAGCTGTTTTTT. Protein sequence: CASSWDPTGELFF.

This clonotype has at least ten counts. The chain recombines TRBV15 with TRBJ2-4; D is perhaps TRBD2 (7 bases). Per the germline V gene, CDR1 is LNHNV and CDR2 is YYDKDF (reference sequence). The V gene lost 9 bases and the J gene lost 0 bases, with 12 bases spanning the gap. CDR3 size: 14 residues. In DNA, the CDR3 is TGTGCCACTACCGGGGGGCTAGCCAAAAACATTCAGTACTTC. Its translation is CATTGGLAKNIQYF.